This T cell receptor (beta chain) was documented in a study of T cells after yellow fever vaccination. TCRdb passed the 5' RACE reads through MiXCR, listing each CDR3 protein once. The table shows approximately 580,000 distinct CDR3 sequences, with 17% occurring only once. Notes on the study in general: A faster peak, day 5 versus 15, was reached by the weaker secondary response. Detected again after the booster were most primary-vaccination clones, at 95% to 98% CD4 and more than 70% CD8.

The sample holds a few counts of this clonotype. The antigen is unknown. The CDR3 is 13 residues long. Deletions cut 3 bases from V and 1 base from J, with 9 bases between. CDR1 is DFQATT, CDR2 SNEGSKA, per germline (reference sequence). This TCR was recovered from a man aged 18 to 30 who received the YFV17D yellow fever vaccine. This material consisted of PBMCs, taken 5 days after the first yellow fever vaccination. V is TRBV20-1 and J is TRBJ1-1; D is unclear. In DNA form, the CDR3 reads TGCAGTGCTAGGTCCACGGAGAACACTGAAGCTTTCTTT. Protein product: CSARSTENTEAFF.